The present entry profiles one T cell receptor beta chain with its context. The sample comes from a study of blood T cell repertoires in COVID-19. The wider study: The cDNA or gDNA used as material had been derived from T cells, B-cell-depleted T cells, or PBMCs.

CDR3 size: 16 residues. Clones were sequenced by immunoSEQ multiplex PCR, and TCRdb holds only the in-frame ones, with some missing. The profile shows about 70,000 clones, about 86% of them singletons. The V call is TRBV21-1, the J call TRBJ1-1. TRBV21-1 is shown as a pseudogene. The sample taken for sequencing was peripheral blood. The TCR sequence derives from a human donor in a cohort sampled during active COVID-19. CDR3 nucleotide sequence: TGTGCCAGCAGCAAAGAAGCGTTCTCTCTAAACACTGAAGCTTTCTTT. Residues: CASSKEAFSLNTEAFF.